This TCR beta chain derives from a study of blood T cell repertoires in COVID-19. Generated by immunoSEQ multiplex PCR, the TCRdb table keeps only in-frame clones and is missing some. The sample holds 200,000 to 300,000 clones, approximately 80% seen once. The CDR3 runs 13 residues. Trimming removed 3 bases from V and 6 bases from J, with 12 bases in between. This clonotype originated in a man in his 60s with acute or convalescent COVID-19. The sequencing input was peripheral blood. The chain uses TRBV12-3 or TRBV12-4 and TRBJ2-7; D is possibly TRBD1 (6 bases). CDR3 coding DNA: TGTGCCAGCAGTTTGAAAACCAGGGGCGAGCAGTACTTC. This sequence encodes CASSLKTRGEQYF.